The 2 T cell receptor beta chains listed next were all sequenced from one sample in a study of blood T cell repertoires in COVID-19. Clones were sequenced by immunoSEQ multiplex PCR, and TCRdb holds only the in-frame ones, with some missing. The sample lists roughly 100,000 clones; around 80% were seen once. Material: peripheral blood. The source is a woman aged 60-70 years with acute or convalescent COVID-19.

On this clone: At one end the junction does not follow the germline gene, possibly because of a read error. The chain carries TRBV6-5 and TRBJ1-1, with 8 bases that match TRBD1. Germline CDR1 reads MNHEY; CDR2 reads SVGAGI. This CDR3 is built from 12 residues. CDR3 in DNA: TGTGCCAGCACCAGGGGGCACACTGAAACTTTCTTT. This encodes CASTRGHTETFF.

The V gene is TRBV29-1, the J gene TRBJ1-2; tentative D call: TRBD1 (5 bases). The CDR3 is 10 residues long. V shed 7 bases and J shed 9 bases, with 12 bases lying between them. In germline, CDR1 is SQVTM, CDR2 ANQGSEA. This CDR3 is CSASAGSYTF. DNA of the CDR3: TGCAGCGCCTCCGCAGGGAGCTACACCTTC. The complete variable domain, with remaining parts taken from reference TRBV29-1 and TRBJ1-2, reads SAVISQKPSRDICQRGTSLTIQCQVDSQVTMMFWYRQQPGQSLTLIATANQGSEATYESGFVIDKFPISRPNLTFSTLTVSNMSPEDSSIYLCSASAGSYTFGSGTRLTVV.